The present T cell receptor (beta chain) was sequenced within a study of T cells in tuberculosis (dated by TCRdb to 2016 to 2019). About the investigation overall: To characterize T cells specific for the mycobacterial lipid antigen glucose monomycolate (GMM), the study used CD1B tetramers together with high-throughput TCR immunosequencing. PBMC from active tuberculosis patients were archived either before standard anti-tuberculosis treatment began or within 7 days of its start. A South African clinical cohort compared IGRA-negative adolescents, IGRA-positive adolescents with latent tuberculosis and adults with active tuberculosis, ten per group.

General conclusions and limits of the study: The smaller NN-distances were partly driven by shorter CDR3-alpha lengths in active tuberculosis patients, and the difference for TCR-beta did not reach statistical significance. Clinical samples were selected based on the availability of cryopreserved specimens, with adults included as active tuberculosis cases and adolescents included as controls. Using GEM motif frequencies, a classifier achieved about 65% accuracy, whereas a classifier built on the diverse GMM-specific repertoire got to 87% accuracy (AUROC roughly 0.88). Smaller mean NN-distances to GMM-specific TCRs were observed in active tuberculosis TCR-alpha repertoires than in IGRA-negative controls, suggesting clonal expansion of GMM-specific TCRs.

TCR libraries were generated with the immunoSEQ multiplex PCR assay, using TCR-beta and/or TCR-alpha/delta assays for each sample. The amplified TCR libraries were sequenced using the Illumina high-throughput platform. Concerning the study's data processing: Clustering and dimensionality reduction relied on pairwise TCRdist distances among GMM-specific receptors from T cells that were either sorted ex vivo or expanded in vitro. Each clinical repertoire was scored by mean NN-distance, the average TCRdist to the nearest 10% of tetramer-positive reference sequences. GEM TCR motif frequency was computed as the fraction of unique TCRs matching known GEM sequences by V/J usage and CDR3 length. Linear discriminant analysis with leave-one-out cross-validation, implemented in scikit-learn, was used to classify active tuberculosis. In TCRdb, the immuneACCESS table is reduced to in-frame sequences with V and J assigned. These tables do not hold every clone; where another copy was compared, an unresolved V gene accounts for under half, and the others remain unexplained. V and J calls and clone size are copied from that table; D and trimming were computed from the DNA. In all, the sample holds about 10,000 clones, and roughly 93% of those were seen once. Approximately 13% of the sample lies in the top ten.

Turning to this clone: What this receptor recognizes is not known. Per-nucleotide qualities are absent, and no much larger clonotype sits a single base away.

Patients with active tuberculosis were defined as newly diagnosed, HIV-seronegative South African adults aged 18 years or older. Confirmation of active tuberculosis was obtained by positive sputum smear microscopy and/or positive M. tuberculosis culture. Unsorted cryopreserved PBMC were immunosequenced, covering on average around 94,000 T cells per clinical donor. The V end gives up 4 bases and the J end 0 bases, leaving 2 bases in the junction not matched to a gene. There are 15 amino acids in the CDR3, from cysteine to phenylalanine inclusive. Of all the DNA, just the CDR3 is kept, 45 bases in frame from base 1. CDR1 and CDR2 were assigned from the germline V gene as MNHGY and SAAAGT.

Input material: PBMCs. This TCR was recovered from an adult with tuberculosis. The chain couples TRBV6-8 to TRBJ2-1; a stretch of 8 junction bases matches TRBD2. The DNA is as follows: TGTGCCAGCAGTTCTACTAGCGGCTCCTACAATGAGCAGTTCTTC. It specifies CASSSTSGSYNEQFF.